This passage covers 28 T cell receptor beta chains from one sample sequenced in a study of blood T cell repertoires in COVID-19. The data were produced by immunoSEQ multiplex PCR, yet TCRdb's version contains in-frame clones alone and is incomplete. The data show some 200,000 clones, about 76% seen once. Source material: PBMCs or T cells enriched from blood (not recorded which). The receptors come from a woman aged 45-60 years with acute COVID-19.

The genes are TRBV10-2 and TRBJ2-3; 7 bases agree with TRBD2. The CDR3 spans 17 residues. V lost 6 bases, J lost 3 bases, and 15 bases stayed unmatched. Germline-derived CDR1 and CDR2 are WSHSY and SAAADI. CDR3 in amino acids: CASSLGLGGGRTDTQYF. The CDR3 DNA follows: TGCGCCAGCAGCCTGGGGCTCGGGGGAGGGAGGACAGATACGCAGTATTTT.

This clone has just a few counts. The chain joins TRBV29-1 to TRBJ2-7; weak D call: TRBD2 (5 bases). The CDR3 contains 15 residues. With 2 bases removed from V and 0 bases from J, the gap between germline ends came to 14 bases. The germline CDR1 and CDR2 sequences are SQVTM and ANQGSEA. CDR3 in DNA: TGCAGCGTTGAATTGGGAGAGCGGAGCTCCTACGAGCAGTACTTC. The encoded protein is CSVELGERSSYEQYF.

The chain combines TRBV27 with TRBJ2-7; 7 bases are shared with TRBD2. Germline loops: CDR1 MNHEY, CDR2 SMNVEV (reference sequence). V was clipped by 4 bases and J by 0 bases; unmatched bases: 9. The length of the CDR3 is 16 residues. The CDR3 DNA follows: TGTGCCAGCAGTTACCGGTGGCTAGCGGCCTCCTACGAGCAGTACTTC. This gives the protein CASSYRWLAASYEQYF.

The chain links TRBV9 to TRBJ2-3; TRBD1 is a possible D gene (5 bases). The V gene lost 0 bases and the J gene lost 4 bases, with 18 bases spanning the gap. Germline V lookup: CDR1 SGDLS, CDR2 YYNGEE. The CDR3 has 17 residues. The DNA for the CDR3 is TGTGCCAGCAGCGTAGCTTCACGACAGAGCACCTCAGATACGCAGTATTTT. Translated: CASSVASRQSTSDTQYF.

The gene calls are TRBV5-4 and TRBJ1-6, with TRBD1 identical over 9 bases. The CDR3 is 15 amino acids. V dropped 0 bases and J dropped 7; count of bases not matched to a gene: 2. Germline V lookup: CDR1 SGHNT, CDR2 YYREEE (reference sequence). The CDR3 is CASSLVDRGNSPLHF. In DNA form, the CDR3 reads TGTGCCAGCAGCTTGGTTGACAGGGGGAATTCACCCCTCCACTTT.

V gene TRBV20-1 combines with J gene TRBJ1-6; D gene ambiguous. Germline lookup yields CDR1 DFQATT and CDR2 SNEGSKA (reference sequence). V lost 3 bases and J lost 6, with 21 bases in between. The CDR3 loop spans 17 amino acids. The CDR3 loop is CSASESDAGSFNSPLHF. CDR3 nucleotides: TGCAGTGCTAGTGAGTCCGACGCGGGGTCTTTTAATTCACCCCTCCACTTT.

Here the CDR3 reads CASSLGSAASGSRNEQFF. DNA of the CDR3: TGTGCCAGCAGCTTAGGATCGGCGGCTAGCGGGAGTCGCAATGAGCAGTTCTTC. The rearrangement joins TRBV11-2 to TRBJ2-1; 10 positions agree with TRBD2. The CDR3 has 18 residues. Germline V lookup: CDR1 SGHAT, CDR2 FQNNGV. V was pared by 1 base and J by 6 bases, with 12 bases of the junction left unmatched.

This clone was observed a single time. The genes are TRBV7-2 and TRBJ2-2; the match to TRBD2 covers 12 bases. The CDR3 sequence is 16 residues long. V was pared by 5 bases and J by 4 bases, with 5 bases of the junction left unmatched. Germline V gene data show CDR1 as SGHTA and CDR2 as FQGNSA. In nucleotides, the CDR3 is TGTGCCAGCAGCCCGACTAGCGGGAGTACCACCGGGGAGCTGTTTTTT. It codes for CASSPTSGSTTGELFF.

The gene calls are TRBV6-1 and TRBJ2-2; 7 bases agree with TRBD1. This CDR3 has 16 amino acids. The junction had 4 bases not matched to a gene; V was cut back by 2 bases and J by 1 base. In germline, CDR1 is MNHNS, CDR2 SASEGT. The DNA for the CDR3 is TGTGCCAGCAGTGAACGGGCAGGGGGGAACACCGGGGAGCTGTTTTTT. The encoded protein is CASSERAGGNTGELFF.

This chain uses TRBV11-3 with TRBJ2-5; TRBD1 aligns across 7 bases. Germline CDR1 is SGHNT and CDR2 is YENEEA. The V gene end was trimmed by 5 bases and the J gene end by 3 bases; junction bases not matched to a gene: 6. The CDR3 has 14 amino acids. CDR3 sequence reads: CASSHTGTEETQYF. In DNA, the CDR3 is TGTGCCAGCAGCCACACGGGGACAGAAGAGACCCAGTACTTC.

The table lists this clone with many counts. The chain recombines TRBV11-2 with TRBJ2-1, with TRBD2 matching 12 bases. CDR1 is SGHAT and CDR2 is FQNNGV in the germline V gene. J gave up 10 bases and V 5 bases, and 18 bases lay outside the gene matches. This CDR3 comprises 18 residues. For the CDR3, the DNA is TGTGCCAGCAGCGTCAGGGCTAGCGGGAGGGCCTCGGCGTGGGAGCAGTTCTTC. This encodes CASSVRASGRASAWEQFF. The variable domain in full, with the rest retrieved from reference TRBV11-2 and TRBJ2-1, is EAGVAQSPRYKIIEKRQSVAFWCNPISGHATLYWYQQILGQGPKLLIQFQNNGVVDDSQLPKDRFSAERLKGVDSTLKIQPAKLEDSAVYLCASSVRASGRASAWEQFFGPGTRLTVL.

The rearrangement links TRBV6-5 to TRBJ1-1; TRBD1 aligns across 7 bases. The germline V gene encodes CDR1 MNHEY and CDR2 SVGAGI. This CDR3 region has 15 residues. The trim removed 8 bases at V and 0 bases at J, leaving 9 bases unmatched. In DNA, the CDR3 is TGTGCCAGCCTCCCGGGGGACAGACTGAACACTGAAGCTTTCTTT. Amino acid sequence: CASLPGDRLNTEAFF.

This clone was picked up one time. The chain links TRBV7-9 to TRBJ2-5; D might be TRBD1 (5 bases). The CDR3 length is 13 residues. Deletions cut 2 bases from V and 5 bases from J, with 9 bases between. CDR1 is SEHNR, CDR2 FQNEAQ, per germline (reference sequence). The CDR3 loop reads CASSLTQGETQYF. CDR3 bases: TGTGCCAGCAGCTTAACCCAGGGTGAGACCCAGTACTTC.

This chain links TRBV7-2 with TRBJ2-7; a weak D match, TRBD2 (5 bases). V gave up 6 bases and J gave up 6 bases, with 15 bases separating them. Germline CDR1 SGHTA, CDR2 FQGNSA. CDR3 length: 13 amino acids. CDR3 sequence reads: CASSTRIPGEQYF. In DNA, the CDR3 is TGTGCCAGCAGTACTAGAATTCCGGGCGAGCAGTACTTC.

The chain recombines TRBV6-5 with TRBJ1-2, with D hard to call. The CDR3 spans 13 residues. Deletions cut 7 bases from V and 8 bases from J, with 17 bases between. Germline-derived CDR1 and CDR2 are MNHEY and SVGAGI. CDR3 coding DNA: TGTGCCAGCACCACATCCGCTGGCTGGGGCTACACCTTC. Translation: CASTTSAGWGYTF.

This chain joins TRBV12-3 or TRBV12-4 and TRBJ1-3; no clear D gene. Deletions cut 5 bases from V and 4 bases from J, with 6 bases between. This CDR3 has 12 residues. CDR3 amino acids: CASSPQGNTIYF. As DNA, the CDR3 is TGTGCCAGCAGTCCACAAGGAAACACCATATATTTT.

The chain has TRBV16 and TRBJ1-3; D not certain. The V end was cut by 5 bases, the J end by 0 bases, with 11 bases between. Germline CDR1 and CDR2: KGHSY and FQNENV. The CDR3 has 15 residues. CDR3: CASSNQIFSGNTIYF. DNA of the CDR3: TGTGCCAGCAGCAACCAGATTTTCTCTGGAAACACCATATATTTT.

V and J are TRBV28 and TRBJ1-2; 7 nucleotides agree with TRBD1. The J segment lost 3 bases and the V segment lost 6 bases, leaving 7 bases of the junction unmatched. This CDR3 spans 14 amino acids. Germline V gives CDR1 MDHEN, CDR2 SYDVKM. CDR3 DNA: TGTGCCAGCAGCAGACAGGGAAGCCACTATGGCTACACCTTC. Translated: CASSRQGSHYGYTF.

V and J are TRBV30 and TRBJ2-5, with D uncertain. The CDR3 loop spans 12 amino acids. The germline CDR1 and CDR2 sequences are GTSNPN and SVGIG (reference sequence). The ends were cut back, 2 bases at V and 5 bases at J, with 9 bases in the middle. The CDR3 bases are TGTGCCTGGAGTAGAGCGTCGGAGACCCAGTACTTC. Its translation is CAWSRASETQYF.

The genes are TRBV7-9 and TRBJ2-1; TRBD2 aligns across 9 bases. The CDR3 runs 16 residues. Unmatched junction bases numbered 5, after V lost 3 bases and J lost 2 bases. Germline V gene data show CDR1 as SEHNR and CDR2 as FQNEAQ (reference sequence). The CDR3, as DNA: TGTGCCAGCAGCTTGAGGGCGGGAGGGCCCTACAATGAGCAGTTCTTC. Translating gives CASSLRAGGPYNEQFF.

The J gene is TRBJ2-5, the V gene TRBV28; tentatively, D is TRBD1 (9 bases). V was pared by 3 bases and J by 7 bases, with 27 bases between. Germline V CDR1 and CDR2: MDHEN, SYDVKM. The CDR3 is 18 amino acids. CDR3 DNA: TGTGCCAGCAGTTTGGTGGCGGGGGGACAGGGAGGTTTGGGGACCCAGTACTTC. Encoded protein: CASSLVAGGQGGLGTQYF.

This clone appeared a single time. The V gene is TRBV7-2, the J gene TRBJ2-5; 8 nucleotides align to TRBD2. Looked up from germline, CDR1 is SGHTA and CDR2 is FQGNSA. CDR3 length: 14 amino acids. The V segment lost 4 bases and the J segment 7 bases; nucleotides outside the gene matches: 8. In nucleotides, the CDR3 is TGTGCCAGCAGCTCTCCGGGACTAGGAGGGACCCAGTACTTC. This encodes CASSSPGLGGTQYF.

To note about this clone: This specimen includes other DNA sequences encoding the same CDR3. V usage is TRBV18 and J usage is TRBJ1-5; 7 nucleotides agree with TRBD1. Germline V gives CDR1 KGHSH, CDR2 LQKENI. V shed 6 bases, J shed 7 bases, and the junction held 9 bases outside the gene matches. The length of the CDR3 is 14 residues. This CDR3 is CASSQDRSRQPQHF. Here the CDR3 DNA reads TGTGCCAGCTCTCAGGACAGGAGTAGACAGCCCCAGCATTTT.

The CDR3 nucleotides read TGTGCCAGCAGTACATCGACAGGGGCCCAAGAGACCCAGTACTTC. Translated: CASSTSTGAQETQYF. J is TRBJ2-5 and V is TRBV6-5; TRBD1 agrees at 8 bases. With 5 bases clipped from V and 1 base from J, the junction kept 6 bases outside the gene matches. The CDR3 is 15 amino acids. Germline assignment: CDR1 MNHEY and CDR2 SVGAGI.

This sequence joins TRBV10-3 and TRBJ1-5; the D gene is possibly TRBD1 (6 bases). V lost 5 bases to trimming and J lost 5 bases, with 13 bases between them. This CDR3 contains 14 residues. CDR1 and CDR2 (germline): ENHRY, SYGVKD. CDR3: CAISRDISYQPQHF. The CDR3 DNA reads as TGTGCCATCAGTCGGGACATCAGCTATCAGCCCCAGCATTTT.

The gene calls are TRBV18 and TRBJ2-7, with 8 bases that match TRBD1. Trimming removed 3 bases from V and 10 bases from J; junction bases left unmatched: 8. The germline V gene has CDR1 KGHSH and CDR2 LQKENI. This CDR3 has 13 residues. This CDR3 is CASSPLKDRDQYF. DNA of the CDR3: TGTGCCAGCTCACCCCTCAAGGACAGGGACCAGTACTTC.

This clone was detected a few times. The chain employs TRBV28 and TRBJ2-1; 10 nucleotides line up with TRBD2. Germline V gene data show CDR1 as MDHEN and CDR2 as SYDVKM. V dropped 5 bases and J dropped 2; count of bases not matched to a gene: 6. CDR3 length: 16 residues. The CDR3 reads CASSPSGGATYNEQFF. The CDR3 bases are TGTGCCAGCAGTCCGAGCGGGGGGGCGACCTACAATGAGCAGTTCTTC.

The V call is TRBV15, the J call TRBJ2-1, with D unclear. CDR3 length equals 12 residues. V lost 4 bases, J lost 7 bases, and 8 bases lay in between. The germline V gene has CDR1 LNHNV and CDR2 YYDKDF (reference sequence). CDR3 sequence: CATSILENEQFF. As DNA, the CDR3 is TGTGCCACCAGCATCCTTGAGAATGAGCAGTTCTTC.